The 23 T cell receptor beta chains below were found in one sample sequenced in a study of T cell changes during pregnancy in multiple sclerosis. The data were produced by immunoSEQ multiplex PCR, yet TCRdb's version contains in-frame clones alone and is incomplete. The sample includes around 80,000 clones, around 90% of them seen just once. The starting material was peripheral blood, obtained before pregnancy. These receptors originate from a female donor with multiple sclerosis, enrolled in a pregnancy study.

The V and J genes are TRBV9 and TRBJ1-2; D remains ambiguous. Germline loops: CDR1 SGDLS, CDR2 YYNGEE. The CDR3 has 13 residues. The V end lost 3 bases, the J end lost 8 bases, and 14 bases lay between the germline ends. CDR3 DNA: TGTGCCAGCAGCGGGACCGGGGTAAGAGGCTACACCTTC. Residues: CASSGTGVRGYTF.

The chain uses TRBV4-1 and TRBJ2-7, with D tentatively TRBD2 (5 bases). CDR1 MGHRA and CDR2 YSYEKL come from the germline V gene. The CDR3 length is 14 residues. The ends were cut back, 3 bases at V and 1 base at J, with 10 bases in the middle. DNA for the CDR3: TGCGCCAGCAGCCAGCCCGGGGTTTCCTACGAGCAGTACTTC. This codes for CASSQPGVSYEQYF.

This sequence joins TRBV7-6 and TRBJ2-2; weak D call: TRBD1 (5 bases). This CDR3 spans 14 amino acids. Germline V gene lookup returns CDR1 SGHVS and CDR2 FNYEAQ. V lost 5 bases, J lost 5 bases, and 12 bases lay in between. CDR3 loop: CASSPFAGTGELFF. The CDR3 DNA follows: TGTGCCAGCAGCCCGTTTGCAGGGACCGGGGAGCTGTTTTTT. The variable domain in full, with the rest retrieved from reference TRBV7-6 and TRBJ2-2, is GAGVSQSPRYKVTKRGQDVALRCDPISGHVSLYWYRQALGQGPEFLTYFNYEAQQDKSGLPNDRFSAERPEGSISTLTIQRTEQRDSAMYRCASSPFAGTGELFFGEGSRLTVL.

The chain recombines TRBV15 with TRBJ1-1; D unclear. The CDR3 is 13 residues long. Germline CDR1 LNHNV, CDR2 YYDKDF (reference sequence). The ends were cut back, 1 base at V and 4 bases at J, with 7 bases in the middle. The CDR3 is CATSRGGATEAFF. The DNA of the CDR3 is TGTGCCACCAGCAGAGGGGGAGCCACTGAAGCTTTCTTT.

The CDR3 spells CASSYHSPGDTIYF. The DNA of the CDR3 is TGTGCCAGCAGTTACCACTCTCCCGGGGACACCATATATTTT. V gene TRBV6-5 combines with J gene TRBJ1-3; D uncertain. Per germline, CDR1 MNHEY and CDR2 SVGAGI. This CDR3 region has 14 residues. V was cut by 2 bases and J by 8 bases, with 13 bases left in between.

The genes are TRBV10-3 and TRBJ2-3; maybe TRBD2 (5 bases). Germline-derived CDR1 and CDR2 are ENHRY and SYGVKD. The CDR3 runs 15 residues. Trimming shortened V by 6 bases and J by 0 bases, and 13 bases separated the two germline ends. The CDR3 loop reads CAIRQGAVSTDTQYF. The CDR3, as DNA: TGTGCCATCAGACAAGGAGCGGTGAGCACAGATACGCAGTATTTT.

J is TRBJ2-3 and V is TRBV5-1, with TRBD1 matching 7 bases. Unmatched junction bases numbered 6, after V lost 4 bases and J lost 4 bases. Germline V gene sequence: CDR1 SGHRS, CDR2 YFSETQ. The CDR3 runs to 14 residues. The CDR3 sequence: CASSKWDSPDTQYF. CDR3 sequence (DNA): TGCGCCAGCAGCAAATGGGACAGTCCAGATACGCAGTATTTT.

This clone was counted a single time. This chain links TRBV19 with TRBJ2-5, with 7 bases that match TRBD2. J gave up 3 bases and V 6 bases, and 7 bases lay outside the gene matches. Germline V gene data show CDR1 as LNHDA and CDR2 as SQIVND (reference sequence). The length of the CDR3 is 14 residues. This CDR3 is CASSHWGGEETQYF. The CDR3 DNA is TGTGCCAGTAGCCACTGGGGGGGGGAAGAGACCCAGTACTTC.

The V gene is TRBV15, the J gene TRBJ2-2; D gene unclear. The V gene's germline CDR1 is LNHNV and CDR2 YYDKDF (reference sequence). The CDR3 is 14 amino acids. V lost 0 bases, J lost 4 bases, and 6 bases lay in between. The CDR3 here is CATSRDELTGELFF. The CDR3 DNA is TGTGCCACCAGCAGAGATGAGCTCACCGGGGAGCTGTTTTTT.

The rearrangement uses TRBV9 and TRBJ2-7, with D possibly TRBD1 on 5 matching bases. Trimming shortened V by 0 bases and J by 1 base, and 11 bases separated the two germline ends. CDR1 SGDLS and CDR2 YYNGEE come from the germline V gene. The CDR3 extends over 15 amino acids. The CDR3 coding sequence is TGTGCCAGCAGCGTAGGTGGGGCCGGATCCTACGAGCAGTACTTC. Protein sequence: CASSVGGAGSYEQYF.

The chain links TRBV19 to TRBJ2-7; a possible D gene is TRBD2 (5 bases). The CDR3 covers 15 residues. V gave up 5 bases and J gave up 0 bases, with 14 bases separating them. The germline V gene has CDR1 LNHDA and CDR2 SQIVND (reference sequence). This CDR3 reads CASSQISGGSYEQYF. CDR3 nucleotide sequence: TGTGCCAGTAGTCAAATCAGTGGAGGCTCCTACGAGCAGTACTTC.

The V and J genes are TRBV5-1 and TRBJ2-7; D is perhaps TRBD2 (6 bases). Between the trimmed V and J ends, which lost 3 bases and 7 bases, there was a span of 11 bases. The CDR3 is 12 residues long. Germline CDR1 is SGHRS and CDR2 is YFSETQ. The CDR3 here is CASSYGGTEQYF. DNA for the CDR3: TGCGCCAGCAGCTATGGGGGGACTGAGCAGTACTTC.

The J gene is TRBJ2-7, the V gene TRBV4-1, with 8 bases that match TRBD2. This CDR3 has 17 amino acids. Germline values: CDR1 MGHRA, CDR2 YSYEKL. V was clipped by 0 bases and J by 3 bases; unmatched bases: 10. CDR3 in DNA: TGCGCCAGCAGCCAAGATCCCCAGCGGGGGACAATCTACGAGCAGTACTTC. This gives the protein CASSQDPQRGTIYEQYF.

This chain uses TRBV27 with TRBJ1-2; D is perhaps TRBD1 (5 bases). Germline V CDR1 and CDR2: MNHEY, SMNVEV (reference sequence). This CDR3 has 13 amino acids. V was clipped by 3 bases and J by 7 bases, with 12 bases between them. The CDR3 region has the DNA TGTGCCAGCAGTTTGTTGGCCACAGGTGGCTACACCTTC. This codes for CASSLLATGGYTF.

CDR3: CASSQDRGNYGYTF. CDR3 bases: TGTGCCAGCAGCCAGGACAGGGGAAACTATGGCTACACCTTC. The rearrangement joins TRBV5-4 to TRBJ1-2; 9 nucleotides align to TRBD1. This CDR3 is 14 amino acids long. Germline loops: CDR1 SGHNT, CDR2 YYREEE (reference sequence). The trim removed 4 bases at V and 2 bases at J, leaving 3 bases unmatched.

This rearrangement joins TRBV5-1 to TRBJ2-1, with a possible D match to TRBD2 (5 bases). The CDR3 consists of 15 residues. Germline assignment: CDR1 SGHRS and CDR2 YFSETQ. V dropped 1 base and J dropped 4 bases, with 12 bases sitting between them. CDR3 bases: TGCGCCAGCAGCTTGTATCCAGCGGAGTACAATGAGCAGTTCTTC. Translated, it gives CASSLYPAEYNEQFF.

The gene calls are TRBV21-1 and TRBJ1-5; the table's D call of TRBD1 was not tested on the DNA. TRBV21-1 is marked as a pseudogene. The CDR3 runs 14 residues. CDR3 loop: CASSTRDRCQPQHF. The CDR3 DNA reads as TGTGCCAGCAGCACCCGGGACAGGTGTCAGCCCCAGCATTTT.

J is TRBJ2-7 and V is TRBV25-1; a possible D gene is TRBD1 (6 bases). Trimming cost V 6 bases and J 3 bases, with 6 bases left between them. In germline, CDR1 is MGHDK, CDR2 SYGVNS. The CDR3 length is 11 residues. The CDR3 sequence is CASRQGYEQYF. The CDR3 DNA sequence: TGTGCCAGCAGACAGGGCTACGAGCAGTACTTC.

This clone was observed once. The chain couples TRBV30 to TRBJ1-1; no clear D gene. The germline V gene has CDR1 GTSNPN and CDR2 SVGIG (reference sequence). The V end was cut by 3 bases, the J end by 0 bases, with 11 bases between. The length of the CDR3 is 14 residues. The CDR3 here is CAWRPTRLNTEAFF. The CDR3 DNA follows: TGTGCCTGGAGGCCAACTCGCCTGAACACTGAAGCTTTCTTT.

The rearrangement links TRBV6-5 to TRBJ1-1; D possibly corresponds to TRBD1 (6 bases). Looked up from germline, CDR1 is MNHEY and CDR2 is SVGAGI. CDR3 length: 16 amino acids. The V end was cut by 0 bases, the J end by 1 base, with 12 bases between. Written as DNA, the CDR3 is TGTGCCAGCAGTTACTCGCAGACAGGCGGGAACACTGAAGCTTTCTTT. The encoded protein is CASSYSQTGGNTEAFF.

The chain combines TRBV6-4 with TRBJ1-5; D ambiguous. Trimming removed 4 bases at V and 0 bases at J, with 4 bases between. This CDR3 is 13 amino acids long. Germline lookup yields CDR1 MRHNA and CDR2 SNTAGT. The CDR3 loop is CASSGDSNQPQHF. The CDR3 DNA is TGTGCCAGCAGTGGCGATAGCAATCAGCCCCAGCATTTT.

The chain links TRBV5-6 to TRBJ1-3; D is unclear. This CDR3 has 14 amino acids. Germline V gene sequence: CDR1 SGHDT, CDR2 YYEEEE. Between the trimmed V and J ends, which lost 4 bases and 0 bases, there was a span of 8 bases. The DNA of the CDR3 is TGTGCCAGCAGCCCCGACTACTCTGGAAACACCATATATTTT. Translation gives CASSPDYSGNTIYF. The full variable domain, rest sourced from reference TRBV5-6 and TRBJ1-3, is DAGVTQSPTHLIKTRGQQVTLRCSPKSGHDTVSWYQQALGQGPQFIFQYYEEEERQRGNFPDRFSGHQFPNYSSELNVNALLLGDSALYLCASSPDYSGNTIYFGEGSWLTVV.

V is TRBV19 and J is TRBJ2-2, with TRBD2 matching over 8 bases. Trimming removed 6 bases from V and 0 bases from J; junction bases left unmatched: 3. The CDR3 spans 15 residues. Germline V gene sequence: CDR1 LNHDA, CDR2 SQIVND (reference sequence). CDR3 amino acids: CASRRGLANTGELFF. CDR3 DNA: TGTGCCAGTAGACGGGGACTAGCGAACACCGGGGAGCTGTTTTTT.